Following are 25 T cell receptor beta chains from one sample sequenced in a study of cytomegalovirus exposure and HLA in healthy donors. The PCR had 60 Vbeta and 13 Jbeta primers. The protocol was immunoSEQ multiplex PCR, while the TCRdb copy is restricted to in-frame clones and leaves out a portion. The table records approximately 190,000 clones, 83% of them present only once. Sequences were obtained from PBMCs. These receptors came from a man aged 40-50 years in good health and CMV-seropositive.

The V call is TRBV2, the J call TRBJ2-7; tentatively, D is TRBD2 (5 bases). The CDR3 has 12 residues. Germline V lookup: CDR1 SNHLY, CDR2 FYNNEI. V was pared by 4 bases and J by 3 bases, with 7 bases between. In nucleotides, the CDR3 is TGTGCCAGCAGTGGTAGCGTCTACGAGCAGTACTTC. As protein: CASSGSVYEQYF. The entire variable domain, with the rest obtained from reference TRBV2 and TRBJ2-7, is as follows: EPEVTQTPSHQVTQMGQEVILRCVPISNHLYFYWYRQILGQKVEFLVSFYNNEISEKSEIFDDQFSVERPDGSNFTLKIRSTKLEDSAMYFCASSGSVYEQYFGPGTRLTVT.

The chain couples TRBV6-7 to TRBJ1-1; no clear D. TRBV6-7 is treated as an ORF (open reading frame) with a function not yet certain. With 2 bases removed from V and 0 bases from J, the gap between germline ends came to 13 bases. The CDR3 has 16 amino acids. CDR3 DNA: TGTGCCAGCAGTTACGGTAGCCCCCTGATGAACACTGAAGCTTTCTTT. The encoded protein is CASSYGSPLMNTEAFF.

As for this clone: An end of the junction does not agree with germline; a read error may underlie this. At the DNA level, this CDR3 is encoded by other sequences in the same sample as well. This CDR3 reads CASSQTRGLNTEAFF. As DNA, the CDR3 is TGTGCCAGCAGCCAGACCAGGGGTCTGAACACTGAAGCCTTCTTT. The chain has TRBV5-4 and TRBJ1-1; tentatively, D is TRBD1 (6 bases). CDR1 SGHNT and CDR2 YYREEE come from the germline V gene (reference sequence). CDR3 length: 15 residues.

The chain links TRBV30 to TRBJ2-1, with 12 bases fitting TRBD2. Germline V gene sequence: CDR1 GTSNPN, CDR2 SVGIG (reference sequence). The CDR3 is 17 amino acids. V was clipped by 8 bases and J by 0 bases; unmatched bases: 11. The DNA for the CDR3 is TGTGCCGGAACGACTAGCGGGAGACTTCCCTCCTACAATGAGCAGTTCTTC. Translated, it gives CAGTTSGRLPSYNEQFF.

This clone turned up a few times. V is TRBV2 and J is TRBJ2-1; 11 bases match TRBD2. Unmatched junction bases numbered 7, after V lost 5 bases and J lost 7 bases. The CDR3 runs to 15 residues. CDR1 is SNHLY and CDR2 is FYNNEI in the germline V gene. CDR3 nucleotide sequence: TGTGCCAGCAGTATACTAGCGGGAGAAGGGAATGAGCAGTTCTTC. It encodes CASSILAGEGNEQFF.

The CDR3 coding sequence is TGTGCCAGCAGCTTCTCGAGGCTAGCGGGCGTGAATGAGCAGTTCTTC. Protein product: CASSFSRLAGVNEQFF. The V and J genes are TRBV7-3 and TRBJ2-1; 8 bases are shared with TRBD2. CDR1 SGHTA and CDR2 FQGTGA come from the germline V gene. J lost 7 bases, V lost 3 bases, and 11 bases had no gene match. The CDR3 has 16 residues.

This clone has a single count. The chain uses TRBV2 and TRBJ1-5, with a possible D match to TRBD1 (5 bases). Trimming removed 6 bases at V and 1 base at J, with 13 bases between. CDR1 and CDR2 (germline): SNHLY, FYNNEI. The CDR3 consists of 15 residues. The CDR3: CASREGLQSNQPQHF. The CDR3 coding sequence is TGTGCCAGCAGGGAGGGACTCCAAAGCAATCAGCCCCAGCATTTT.

The V gene is TRBV9, the J gene TRBJ2-7; D is perhaps TRBD1 (6 bases). CDR1 and CDR2 from the germline V gene are SGDLS and YYNGEE. Trimming stripped 0 bases from V and 3 bases from J, with 10 bases between. CDR3 length: 14 residues. Written as DNA, the CDR3 is TGTGCCAGCAGCGTAGAAGGACAGATCTACGAGCAGTACTTC. The encoded protein is CASSVEGQIYEQYF. The full variable domain, rest sourced from reference TRBV9 and TRBJ2-7, is DSGVTQTPKHLITATGQRVTLRCSPRSGDLSVYWYQQSLDQGLQFLIQYYNGEERAKGNILERFSAQQFPDLHSELNLSSLELGDSALYFCASSVEGQIYEQYFGPGTRLTVT.

The chain joins TRBV29-1 to TRBJ2-7; a possible D gene is TRBD1 (5 bases). Germline assignment: CDR1 SQVTM and CDR2 ANQGSEA. Trimming removed 2 bases from V and 0 bases from J, with 14 bases in between. The CDR3 spans 15 residues. As DNA, the CDR3 is TGCAGCGTTGAATTATGGCAGGGAAACTCCTACGAGCAGTACTTC. The encoded protein is CSVELWQGNSYEQYF.

This clone was observed once. The chain combines TRBV5-1 with TRBJ2-7; TRBD1 is a possible D gene (6 bases). The germline gives CDR1 SGHRS, CDR2 YFSETQ. Trimming took off 0 bases at V and 6 bases at J, with 13 bases between the two ends. The CDR3 has 14 amino acids. The chain's CDR3 is CASSLVTGSIEQYF. The CDR3 DNA reads as TGCGCCAGCAGCTTGGTGACAGGCAGTATCGAGCAGTACTTC.

J is TRBJ2-7 and V is TRBV6-5, with D perhaps matching TRBD2 (6 bases). The V end lost 6 bases, the J end lost 3 bases, and 12 bases lay between the germline ends. The CDR3 has 13 residues. Germline V gene data show CDR1 as MNHEY and CDR2 as SVGAGI. The CDR3 is CASRVGGSYEQYF. The CDR3 DNA follows: TGTGCCAGCAGAGTGGGGGGTAGCTACGAGCAGTACTTC.

The V call is TRBV9, the J call TRBJ2-1, with 8 bases fitting TRBD2. The V segment lost 0 bases and the J segment 8 bases; nucleotides outside the gene matches: 4. Looked up from germline, CDR1 is SGDLS and CDR2 is YYNGEE. This CDR3 is 14 amino acids long. CDR3 sequence (DNA): TGTGCCAGCAGCGTAGCCAGGACTAGCCATGAGCAGTTCTTC. This codes for CASSVARTSHEQFF.

Here the CDR3 DNA reads TGTGCCAGCAGCCTCTACAGGGGAGTAGGGACTAATGAAAAACTGTTTTTT. Translated, it gives CASSLYRGVGTNEKLFF. This chain links TRBV14 with TRBJ1-4; 7 bases agree with TRBD1. The length of the CDR3 is 17 residues. The trim removed 4 bases at V and 2 bases at J, leaving 10 bases unmatched. Germline CDR1 SGHDN, CDR2 FVKESK.

This clone was observed a handful of times. The gene calls are TRBV7-2 and TRBJ2-2, with 13 bases identical to TRBD2. Germline CDR1 reads SGHTA; CDR2 reads FQGNSA. The CDR3 has 19 residues. J was trimmed by 1 base and V by 2 bases; bases with no gene match: 7. CDR3 in DNA: TGTGCCAGCAGCTTAACTAGCGGGAGGGCCTTGAGGAACACCGGGGAGCTGTTTTTT. It encodes CASSLTSGRALRNTGELFF.

The chain employs TRBV19 and TRBJ1-1; D is unclear. With 5 bases removed from V and 3 bases from J, the gap between germline ends came to 13 bases. The CDR3 covers 14 residues. The germline V gene has CDR1 LNHDA and CDR2 SQIVND (reference sequence). The CDR3 protein is CASSFGQDHTEAFF. CDR3 DNA: TGTGCCAGTAGTTTCGGCCAGGATCACACTGAAGCTTTCTTT.

The V gene is TRBV6-1, the J gene TRBJ1-2, with TRBD1 matching 8 bases. J was trimmed by 4 bases and V by 0 bases; bases with no gene match: 4. The CDR3 length is 15 residues. CDR1 and CDR2 from the germline V gene are MNHNS and SASEGT. The CDR3 reads CASSEAVGQGYGYTF. As DNA, the CDR3 is TGTGCCAGCAGTGAAGCCGTAGGACAGGGCTATGGCTACACCTTC.

This clone was seen more than once but under ten times. The chain carries TRBV6-5 and TRBJ1-2; D not certain. V lost 10 bases and J lost 6, with 18 bases in between. This CDR3 contains 13 residues. Germline V gives CDR1 MNHEY, CDR2 SVGAGI. CDR3: CATSRHEADGYTF. The DNA for the CDR3 is TGTGCCACCTCCCGGCACGAAGCGGATGGCTACACCTTC.

The chain uses TRBV27 and TRBJ1-1; perhaps TRBD1 as D (6 bases). The germline V and J ends were trimmed by 5 bases and 9 bases, with 13 bases remaining between them. The CDR3 spans 12 residues. Germline lookup yields CDR1 MNHEY and CDR2 SMNVEV (reference sequence). CDR3 sequence: CASSASGTQAFF. The CDR3, as DNA: TGTGCCAGCAGTGCTTCCGGGACACAAGCTTTCTTT.

This clone appeared once. The rearrangement uses TRBV4-2 and TRBJ1-4, with 9 bases that match TRBD1. Germline V gene lookup returns CDR1 LGHNA and CDR2 YNFKEQ. This CDR3 has 16 amino acids. The V gene end was trimmed by 0 bases and the J gene end by 4 bases; junction bases not matched to a gene: 3. The CDR3 sequence is CASSQEGTGFNEKLFF. For the CDR3, the DNA is TGTGCCAGCAGCCAAGAGGGGACAGGGTTTAATGAAAAACTGTTTTTT.

This sequence joins TRBV6-5 and TRBJ1-2; D gene ambiguous. V lost 6 bases and J lost 5, with 13 bases in between. CDR3 length: 13 residues. Germline assignment: CDR1 MNHEY and CDR2 SVGAGI. The CDR3, as DNA: TGTGCCAGCAGAGAGTTGGGAGCTTATGGCTACACCTTC. Protein sequence: CASRELGAYGYTF.

The chain recombines TRBV13 with TRBJ1-2; maybe TRBD1 (6 bases). The CDR3 has 14 amino acids. Germline lookup yields CDR1 PRHDT and CDR2 FYEKMQ (reference sequence). V shed 5 bases and J shed 0 bases, with 10 bases lying between them. The DNA of the CDR3 is TGTGCCAGCAGCGCACAGGGTTCTAACTATGGCTACACCTTC. Residues: CASSAQGSNYGYTF.

This clone has only a few counts. CDR3 loop: CASSGSGYEQYF. CDR3 bases: TGTGCCAGCAGCGGTAGCGGATACGAGCAGTACTTC. The chain has TRBV9 and TRBJ2-7; a weak D match, TRBD2 (6 bases). Trimming removed 3 bases at V and 4 bases at J, with 8 bases between. This CDR3 region has 12 residues. In germline, CDR1 is SGDLS, CDR2 YYNGEE.

The chain employs TRBV27 and TRBJ1-2, with no clear D. Germline V gene sequence: CDR1 MNHEY, CDR2 SMNVEV (reference sequence). V lost 0 bases and J 2 bases, leaving 10 bases between the germline ends. The CDR3 has 15 residues. CDR3 sequence: CASSLSPYWNYGYTF. CDR3 coding DNA: TGTGCCAGCAGTTTATCCCCCTATTGGAACTATGGCTACACCTTC.

The V and J genes are TRBV19 and TRBJ2-4, with TRBD2 identical over 9 bases. The CDR3 loop spans 16 amino acids. With V trimmed by 7 bases and J by 8 bases, 15 bases remained unmatched. Germline values: CDR1 LNHDA, CDR2 SQIVND (reference sequence). The CDR3 region has the DNA TGTGCCAGTACCCAGAGAGTTAGCGGGAGTGAGGACATTCAGTACTTC. Its translation is CASTQRVSGSEDIQYF.

The rearrangement links TRBV4-3 to TRBJ2-7, with TRBD2 identical over 8 bases. The CDR3 runs to 14 residues. The germline V gene has CDR1 LGHNA and CDR2 YSLEER. V shed 1 base and J 4 bases; nucleotides not matched to a gene: 3. Here the CDR3 reads CASSQVAGGYEQYF. DNA for the CDR3: TGCGCCAGCAGCCAAGTGGCGGGAGGATACGAGCAGTACTTC.